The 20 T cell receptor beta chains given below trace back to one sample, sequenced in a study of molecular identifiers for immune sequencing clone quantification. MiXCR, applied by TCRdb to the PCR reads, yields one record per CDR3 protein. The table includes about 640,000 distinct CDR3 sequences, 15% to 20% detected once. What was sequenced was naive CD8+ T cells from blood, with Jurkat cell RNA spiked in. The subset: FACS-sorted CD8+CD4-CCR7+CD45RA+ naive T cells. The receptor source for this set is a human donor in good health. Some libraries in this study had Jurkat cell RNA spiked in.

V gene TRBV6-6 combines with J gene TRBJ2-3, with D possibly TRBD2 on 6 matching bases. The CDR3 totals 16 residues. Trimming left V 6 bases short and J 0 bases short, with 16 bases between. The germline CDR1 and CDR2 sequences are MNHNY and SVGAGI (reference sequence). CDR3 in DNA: TGTGCCAGCAGCCCCGGGGGTGGCGGGAGCACAGATACGCAGTATTTT. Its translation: CASSPGGGGSTDTQYF.

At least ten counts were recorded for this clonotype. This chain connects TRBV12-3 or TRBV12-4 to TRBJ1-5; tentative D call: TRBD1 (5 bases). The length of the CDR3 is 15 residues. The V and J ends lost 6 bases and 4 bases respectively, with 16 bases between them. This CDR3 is CASSPQGNGNQPQHF. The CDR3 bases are TGTGCCAGCAGCCCCCAGGGTAACGGTAATCAGCCCCAGCATTTT.

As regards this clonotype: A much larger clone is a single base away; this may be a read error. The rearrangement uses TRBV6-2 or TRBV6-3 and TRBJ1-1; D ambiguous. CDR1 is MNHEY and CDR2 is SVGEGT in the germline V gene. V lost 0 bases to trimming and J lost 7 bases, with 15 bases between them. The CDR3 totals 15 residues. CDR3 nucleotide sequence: TGTGCCAGCAGTTACTCGACTCCTACGAATCATGAAGCTTTCTTT. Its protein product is CASSYSTPTNHEAFF.

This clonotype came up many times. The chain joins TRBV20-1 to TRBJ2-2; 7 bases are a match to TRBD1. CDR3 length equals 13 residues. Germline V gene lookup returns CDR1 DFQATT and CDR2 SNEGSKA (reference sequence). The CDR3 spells CSARQGNTGELFF. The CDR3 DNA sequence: TGCAGCGCCCGACAGGGGAACACCGGGGAGCTGTTTTTT.

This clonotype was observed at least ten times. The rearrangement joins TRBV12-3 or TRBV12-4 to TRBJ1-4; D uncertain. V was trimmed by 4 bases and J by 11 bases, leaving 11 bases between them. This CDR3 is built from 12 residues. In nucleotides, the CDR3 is TGTGCCAGCAGTTATTCTTCGGAGAAACTGTTTTTT. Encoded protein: CASSYSSEKLFF.

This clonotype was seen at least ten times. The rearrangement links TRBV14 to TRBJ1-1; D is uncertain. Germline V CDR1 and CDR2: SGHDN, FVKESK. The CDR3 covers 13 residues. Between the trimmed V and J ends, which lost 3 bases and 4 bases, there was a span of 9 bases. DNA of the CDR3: TGTGCCAGCAGCCACGGCGCCGGCACTGAAGCTTTCTTT. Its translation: CASSHGAGTEAFF.

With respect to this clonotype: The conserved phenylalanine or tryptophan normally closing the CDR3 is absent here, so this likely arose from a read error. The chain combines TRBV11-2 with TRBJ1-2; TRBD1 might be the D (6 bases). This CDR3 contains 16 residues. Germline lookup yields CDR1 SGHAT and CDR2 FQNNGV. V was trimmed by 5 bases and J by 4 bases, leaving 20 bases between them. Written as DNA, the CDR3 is TGTGCCAGCAGCCCCCCACCGACAGGCGTGTCCTATGGCTACACCCTC. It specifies CASSPPPTGVSYGYTL.

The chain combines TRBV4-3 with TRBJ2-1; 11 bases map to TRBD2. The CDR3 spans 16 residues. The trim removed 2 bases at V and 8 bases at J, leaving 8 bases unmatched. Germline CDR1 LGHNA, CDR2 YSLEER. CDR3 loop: CASSQRSASGGYEQFF. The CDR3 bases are TGCGCCAGCAGCCAACGGTCGGCTAGCGGGGGGTATGAGCAGTTCTTC.

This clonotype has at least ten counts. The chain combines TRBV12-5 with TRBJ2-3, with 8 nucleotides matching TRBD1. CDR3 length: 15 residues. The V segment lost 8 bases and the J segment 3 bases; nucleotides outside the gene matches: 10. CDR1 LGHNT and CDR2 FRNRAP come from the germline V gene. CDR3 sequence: CASQERQGRTDTQYF. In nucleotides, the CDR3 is TGTGCTAGTCAAGAAAGACAGGGGAGGACAGATACGCAGTATTTT.

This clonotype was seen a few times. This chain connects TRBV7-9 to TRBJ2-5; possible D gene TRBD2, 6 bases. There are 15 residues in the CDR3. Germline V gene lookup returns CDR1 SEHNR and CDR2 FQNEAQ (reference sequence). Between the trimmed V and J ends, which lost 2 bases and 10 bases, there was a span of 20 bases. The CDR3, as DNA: TGTGCCAGCAGCTTATCGGGGGACTTGAGCCCGGGCCAGTACTTC. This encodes CASSLSGDLSPGQYF.

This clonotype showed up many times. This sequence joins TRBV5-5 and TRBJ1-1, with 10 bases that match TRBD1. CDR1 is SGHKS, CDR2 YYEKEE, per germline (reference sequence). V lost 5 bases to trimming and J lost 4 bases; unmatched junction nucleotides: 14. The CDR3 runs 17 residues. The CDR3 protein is CASSRVLGTGDGTEAFF. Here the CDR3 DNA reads TGTGCCAGCAGTCGCGTTTTAGGGACAGGGGACGGCACTGAAGCTTTCTTT.

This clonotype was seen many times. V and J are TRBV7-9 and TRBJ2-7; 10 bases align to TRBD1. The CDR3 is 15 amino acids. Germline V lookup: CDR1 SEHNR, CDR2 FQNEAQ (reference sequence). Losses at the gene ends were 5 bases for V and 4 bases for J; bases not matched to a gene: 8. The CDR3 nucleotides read TGTGCCAGCAGCGACTGGGACAGGGGTAGTTACGAGCAGTACTTC. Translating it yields CASSDWDRGSYEQYF.

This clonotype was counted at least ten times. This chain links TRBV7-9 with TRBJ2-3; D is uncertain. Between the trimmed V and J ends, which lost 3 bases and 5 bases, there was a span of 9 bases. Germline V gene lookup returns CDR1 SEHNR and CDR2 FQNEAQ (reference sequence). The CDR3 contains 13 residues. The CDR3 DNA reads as TGTGCCAGCAGCTTTTCGTGGTTAGATACGCAGTATTTT. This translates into CASSFSWLDTQYF.

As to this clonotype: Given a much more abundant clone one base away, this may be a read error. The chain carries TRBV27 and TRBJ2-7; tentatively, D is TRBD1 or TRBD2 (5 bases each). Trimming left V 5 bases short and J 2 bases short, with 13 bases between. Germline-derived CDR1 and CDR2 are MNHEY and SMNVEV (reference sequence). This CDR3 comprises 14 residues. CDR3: CASSMIGTPYEQYF. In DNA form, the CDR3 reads TGTGCCAGCAGTATGATCGGGACCCCCTACGAGCAGTACTTC.

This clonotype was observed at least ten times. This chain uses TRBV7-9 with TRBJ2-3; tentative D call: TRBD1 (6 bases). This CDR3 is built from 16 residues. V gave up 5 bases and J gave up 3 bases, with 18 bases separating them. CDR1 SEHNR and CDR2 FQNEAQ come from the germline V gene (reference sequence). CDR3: CASSKRGHRMTDTQYF. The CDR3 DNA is TGTGCCAGCAGCAAACGGGGACACCGGATGACAGATACGCAGTATTTT.

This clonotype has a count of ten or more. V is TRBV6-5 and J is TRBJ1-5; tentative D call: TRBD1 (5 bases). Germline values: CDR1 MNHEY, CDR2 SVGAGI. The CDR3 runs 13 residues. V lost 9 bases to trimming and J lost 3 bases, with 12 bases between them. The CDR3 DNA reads TGTGCCAGTTCAGGGTCGCCCAATCAGCCCCAGCATTTT. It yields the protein CASSGSPNQPQHF.

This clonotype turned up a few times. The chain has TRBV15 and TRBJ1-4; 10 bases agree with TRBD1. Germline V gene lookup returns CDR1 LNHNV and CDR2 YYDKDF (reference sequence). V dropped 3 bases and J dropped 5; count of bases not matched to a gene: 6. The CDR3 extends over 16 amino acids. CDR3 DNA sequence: TGTGCCACCAGCAGCCCTCAGACAGGGGGCAATGAAAAACTGTTTTTT. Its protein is CATSSPQTGGNEKLFF.

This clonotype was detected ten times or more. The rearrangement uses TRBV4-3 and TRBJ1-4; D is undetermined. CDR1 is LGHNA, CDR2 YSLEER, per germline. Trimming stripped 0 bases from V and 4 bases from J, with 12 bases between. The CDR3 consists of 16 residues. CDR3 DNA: TGCGCCAGCAGCCAAGATAAATTCAGGCTTAATGAAAAACTGTTTTTT. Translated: CASSQDKFRLNEKLFF.

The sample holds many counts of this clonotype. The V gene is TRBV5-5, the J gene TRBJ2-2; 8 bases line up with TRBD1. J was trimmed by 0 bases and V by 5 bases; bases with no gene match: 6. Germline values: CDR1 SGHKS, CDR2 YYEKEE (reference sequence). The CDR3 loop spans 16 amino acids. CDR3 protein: CASSPPDRANTGELFF. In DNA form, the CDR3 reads TGTGCCAGCAGTCCACCGGACAGGGCGAACACCGGGGAGCTGTTTTTT.

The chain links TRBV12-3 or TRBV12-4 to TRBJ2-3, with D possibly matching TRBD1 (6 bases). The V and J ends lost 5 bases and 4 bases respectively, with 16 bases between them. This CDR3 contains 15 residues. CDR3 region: CASSPGTSFPDTQYF. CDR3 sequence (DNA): TGTGCCAGCAGTCCCGGGACATCTTTCCCAGATACGCAGTATTTT.